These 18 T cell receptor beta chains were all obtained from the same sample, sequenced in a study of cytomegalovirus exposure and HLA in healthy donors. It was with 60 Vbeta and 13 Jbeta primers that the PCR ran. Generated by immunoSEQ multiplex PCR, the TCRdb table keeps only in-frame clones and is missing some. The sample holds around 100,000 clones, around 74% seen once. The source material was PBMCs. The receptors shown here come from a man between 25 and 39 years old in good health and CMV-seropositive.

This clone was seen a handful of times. CDR3 coding DNA: TGTGCCAGCAGCTTAGGCGCAGGAAACTATGGCTACACCTTC. It encodes CASSLGAGNYGYTF. The chain has TRBV7-9 and TRBJ1-2; no definite D call. CDR3 length: 14 residues. The ends were cut back, 1 base at V and 2 bases at J, with 8 bases in the middle. CDR1 and CDR2 (germline): SEHNR, FQNEAQ (reference sequence). Full variable domain (outside the CDR3, taken from reference TRBV7-9 and TRBJ1-2): DTGVSQNPRHKITKRGQNVTFRCDPISEHNRLYWYRQTLGQGPEFLTYFQNEAQLEKSRLLSDRFSAERPKGSFSTLEIQRTEQGDSAMYLCASSLGAGNYGYTFGSGTRLTVV.

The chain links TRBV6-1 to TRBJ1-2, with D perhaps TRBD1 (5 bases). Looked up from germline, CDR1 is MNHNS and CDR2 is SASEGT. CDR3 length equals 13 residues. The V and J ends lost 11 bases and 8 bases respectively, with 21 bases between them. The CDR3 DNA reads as TGTGCCCTAATGACCGCCGACCGGGGGGGCTACACCTTC. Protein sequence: CALMTADRGGYTF.

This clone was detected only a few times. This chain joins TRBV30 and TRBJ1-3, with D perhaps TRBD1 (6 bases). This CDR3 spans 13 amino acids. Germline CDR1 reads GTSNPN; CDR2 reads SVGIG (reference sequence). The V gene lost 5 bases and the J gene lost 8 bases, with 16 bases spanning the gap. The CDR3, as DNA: TGTGCCTGGGACCGGGACATGGGGGACACCATATATTTT. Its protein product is CAWDRDMGDTIYF.

In DNA, the CDR3 is TGTGCCAGCAGTCGGACAGGTCCCCAGCCCCAGCATTTT. Its translation is CASSRTGPQPQHF. The rearrangement uses TRBV6-6 and TRBJ1-5; 7 bases map to TRBD1. This CDR3 has 13 amino acids. With V trimmed by 5 bases and J by 7 bases, 5 bases remained unmatched. Germline CDR1 MNHNY, CDR2 SVGAGI (reference sequence).

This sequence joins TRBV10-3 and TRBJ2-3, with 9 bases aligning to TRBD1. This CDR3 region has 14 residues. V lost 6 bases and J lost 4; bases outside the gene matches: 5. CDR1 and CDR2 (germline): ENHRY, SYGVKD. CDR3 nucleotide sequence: TGTGCCATCAGGGAGGACAGGGGCCCAGATACGCAGTATTTT. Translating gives CAIREDRGPDTQYF.

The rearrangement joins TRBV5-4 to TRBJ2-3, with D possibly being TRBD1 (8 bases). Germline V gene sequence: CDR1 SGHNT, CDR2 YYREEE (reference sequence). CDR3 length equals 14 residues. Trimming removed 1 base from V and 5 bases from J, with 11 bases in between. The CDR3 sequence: CASSLNRGGDTQYF. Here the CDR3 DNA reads TGTGCCAGCAGCTTGAACAGGGGGGGAGATACGCAGTATTTT.

In nucleotides, the CDR3 is TGTGCCAGCAGCTTGGGGGGGGACAGGCGATACGAGCAGTACTTC. Amino acids: CASSLGGDRRYEQYF. V usage is TRBV5-4 and J usage is TRBJ2-7; 8 bases agree with TRBD1. This CDR3 has 15 residues. V lost 0 bases, J lost 4 bases, and 6 bases stayed unmatched. CDR1 and CDR2 (germline): SGHNT, YYREEE (reference sequence).

CDR3 region: CASTEGRGNEQFF. CDR3 nucleotide sequence: TGTGCCAGCACCGAGGGCAGGGGCAATGAGCAGTTCTTC. The rearrangement joins TRBV2 to TRBJ2-1, with a weak D call TRBD1 (6 bases). The V and J ends lost 7 bases and 6 bases respectively, with 13 bases between them. The CDR3 runs 13 residues. CDR1 is SNHLY, CDR2 FYNNEI, per germline.

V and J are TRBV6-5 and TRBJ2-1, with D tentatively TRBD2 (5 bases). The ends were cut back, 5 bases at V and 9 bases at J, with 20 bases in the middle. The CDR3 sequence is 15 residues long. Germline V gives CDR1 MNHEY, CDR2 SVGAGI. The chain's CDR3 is CASSAPGGRRVEQFF. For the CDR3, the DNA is TGTGCCAGCAGTGCCCCCGGTGGGAGAAGGGTTGAGCAGTTCTTC.

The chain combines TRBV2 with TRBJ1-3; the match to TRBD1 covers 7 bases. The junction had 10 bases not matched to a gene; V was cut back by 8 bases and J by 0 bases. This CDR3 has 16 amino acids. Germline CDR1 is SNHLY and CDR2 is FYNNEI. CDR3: CASLGQRESSGNTIYF. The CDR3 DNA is TGTGCCAGCCTGGGACAGCGAGAAAGCTCTGGAAACACCATATATTTT. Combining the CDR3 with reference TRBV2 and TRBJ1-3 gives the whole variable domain EPEVTQTPSHQVTQMGQEVILRCVPISNHLYFYWYRQILGQKVEFLVSFYNNEISEKSEIFDDQFSVERPDGSNFTLKIRSTKLEDSAMYFCASLGQRESSGNTIYFGEGSWLTVV.

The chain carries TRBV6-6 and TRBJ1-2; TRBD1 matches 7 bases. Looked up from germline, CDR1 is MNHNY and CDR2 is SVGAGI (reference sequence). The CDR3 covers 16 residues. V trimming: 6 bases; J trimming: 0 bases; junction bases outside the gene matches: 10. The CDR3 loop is CASSHLTGIANYGYTF. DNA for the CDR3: TGTGCCAGCAGCCACCTGACAGGGATAGCTAACTATGGCTACACCTTC.

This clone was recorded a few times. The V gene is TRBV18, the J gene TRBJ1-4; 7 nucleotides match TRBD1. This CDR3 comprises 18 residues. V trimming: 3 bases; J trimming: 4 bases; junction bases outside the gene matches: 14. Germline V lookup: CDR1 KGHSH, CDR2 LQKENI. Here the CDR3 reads CASSPRQGGSRGNEKLFF. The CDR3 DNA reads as TGTGCCAGCTCACCGCGACAGGGCGGGTCTCGGGGTAATGAAAAACTGTTTTTT.

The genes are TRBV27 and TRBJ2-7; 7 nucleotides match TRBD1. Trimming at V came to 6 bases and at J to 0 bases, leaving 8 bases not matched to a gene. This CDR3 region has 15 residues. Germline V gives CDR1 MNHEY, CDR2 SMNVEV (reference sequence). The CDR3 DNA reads TGTGCCAGCAGCCTGCTAGGGGGCGCCTCCTACGAGCAGTACTTC. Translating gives CASSLLGGASYEQYF.

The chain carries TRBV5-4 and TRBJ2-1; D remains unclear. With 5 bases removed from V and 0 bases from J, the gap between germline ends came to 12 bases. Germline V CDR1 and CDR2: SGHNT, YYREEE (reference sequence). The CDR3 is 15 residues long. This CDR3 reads CASRPRQGSYNEQFF. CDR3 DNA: TGTGCCAGCAGGCCGAGACAAGGCTCCTACAATGAGCAGTTCTTC.

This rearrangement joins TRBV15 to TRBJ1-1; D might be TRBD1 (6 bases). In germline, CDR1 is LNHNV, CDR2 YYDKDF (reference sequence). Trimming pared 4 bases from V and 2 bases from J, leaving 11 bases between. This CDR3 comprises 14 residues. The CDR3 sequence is CATSTRGSNTEAFF. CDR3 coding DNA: TGTGCCACCAGCACCAGGGGAAGTAACACTGAAGCTTTCTTT.

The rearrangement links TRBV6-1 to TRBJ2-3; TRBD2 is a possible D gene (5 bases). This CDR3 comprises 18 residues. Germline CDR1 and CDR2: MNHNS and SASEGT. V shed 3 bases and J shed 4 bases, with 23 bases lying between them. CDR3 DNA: TGTGCCAGCAGTGACCGAAGTAGAGGTGGGCGGGCCCCAGATACGCAGTATTTT. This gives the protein CASSDRSRGGRAPDTQYF.

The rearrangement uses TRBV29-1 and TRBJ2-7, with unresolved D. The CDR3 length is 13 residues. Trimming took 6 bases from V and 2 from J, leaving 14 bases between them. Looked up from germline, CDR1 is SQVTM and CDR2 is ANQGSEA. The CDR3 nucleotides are TGCAGCGTCCAAGGCGGAAAACCCTACGAGCAGTACTTC. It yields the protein CSVQGGKPYEQYF.

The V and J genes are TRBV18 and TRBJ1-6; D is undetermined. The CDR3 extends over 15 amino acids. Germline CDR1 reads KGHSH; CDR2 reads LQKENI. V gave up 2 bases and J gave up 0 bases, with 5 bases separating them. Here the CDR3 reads CASSPTSSYNSPLHF. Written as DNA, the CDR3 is TGTGCCAGCTCACCAACCAGCTCCTATAATTCACCCCTCCACTTT.